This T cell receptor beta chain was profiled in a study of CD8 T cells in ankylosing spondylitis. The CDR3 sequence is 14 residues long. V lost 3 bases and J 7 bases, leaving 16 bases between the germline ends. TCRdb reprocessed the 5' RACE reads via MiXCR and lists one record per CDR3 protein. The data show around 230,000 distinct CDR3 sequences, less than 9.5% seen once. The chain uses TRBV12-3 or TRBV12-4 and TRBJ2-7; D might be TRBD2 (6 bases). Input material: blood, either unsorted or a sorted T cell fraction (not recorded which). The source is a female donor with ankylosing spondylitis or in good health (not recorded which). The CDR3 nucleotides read TGTGCCAGCAGTTTCACAGGATTCGCGGGGGAGCAGTACTTC. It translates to CASSFTGFAGEQYF.